The rows below give T cell receptor beta chains drawn from one sample of a study of blood T cell repertoires in COVID-19. The repertoire was sequenced with immunoSEQ multiplex PCR; TCRdb's copy has only in-frame clones and lacks some. The sample has over 250,000 clones; around nine tenths are singletons. Sequenced material: PBMCs or T cells enriched from blood (not recorded which). The source is a young woman who had recovered from COVID-19. The CDR3 runs from the conserved cysteine through the conserved F or W. The D gene is left open where the match is weak.

V	D	J	CDR3	DNA
TRBV6-5	TRBD1	TRBJ2-7	CASSPRDRETYEQYF	TGTGCCAGCAGTCCGAGGGACAGGGAAACCTACGAGCAGTACTTC
TRBV27	TRBD1	TRBJ2-1	CASSPDRLEQFF	TGTGCCAGCAGCCCGGACAGGCTAGAGCAGTTCTTC
TRBV9	TRBD1	TRBJ2-7	CASSAQGLGEQYF	TGTGCCAGCAGTGCACAGGGGTTGGGCGAGCAGTACTTC
TRBV27	TRBD2	TRBJ2-2	CASSFLAGGPGELFF	TGTGCCAGCAGTTTTTTAGCGGGAGGGCCCGGGGAGCTGTTTTTT
TRBV4-3	.	TRBJ1-1	CASSRGPYTEAFF	TGCGCCAGCAGCCGGGGGCCGTACACTGAAGCTTTCTTT
TRBV12-3/TRBV12-4	.	TRBJ1-6	CASSRGDSIPLHF	TGTGCCAGCAGCCGCGGAGACAGTATCCCCCTCCACTTT
TRBV6-5	.	TRBJ2-7	CASSFRDTTYEQYF	TGTGCCAGCAGTTTCCGGGACACCACCTACGAGCAGTACTTC
TRBV9	TRBD2	TRBJ2-5	CASSVGVLGLALQETQYF	TGTGCCAGCAGCGTAGGGGTATTGGGACTAGCGTTACAAGAGACCCAGTACTTC
TRBV24-1	TRBD1	TRBJ2-3	CATSDNRGTDTQYF	TGTGCCACCAGTGATAACAGGGGGACAGATACGCAGTATTTT
TRBV9	.	TRBJ2-5	CASSPRPDRWETQYF	TGTGCCAGCAGCCCCCGACCAGACAGGTGGGAGACCCAGTACTTC
TRBV5-6	.	TRBJ2-1	CASSPLYNEQFF	TGTGCCAGCAGCCCCCTGTACAATGAGCAGTTCTTC
TRBV11-2	TRBD1	TRBJ1-2	CASSIRDRGSLNYGYTF	TGTGCCAGCAGCATCCGGGACAGGGGGTCCCTTAACTATGGCTACACCTTC
TRBV5-1	.	TRBJ1-2	CASSVPGSGHGYTF	TGCGCCAGCAGCGTACCAGGGTCGGGTCATGGCTACACCTTC
TRBV5-3	.	TRBJ2-7	CARSLASYLRNYEQYF	TGTGCCAGAAGCTTGGCTAGCTACCTACGGAACTACGAGCAGTACTTC
TRBV29-1	.	TRBJ2-2	CSVGNRATGELFF	TGCAGCGTTGGCAACAGGGCCACCGGGGAGCTGTTTTTT
TRBV7-9	.	TRBJ2-1	CASSSPVPDSYNEQFF	TGTGCCAGCAGCTCCCCGGTCCCCGACTCCTACAATGAGCAGTTCTTC
TRBV4-1	TRBD1	TRBJ2-7	CASSLGQGKIEQYF	TGCGCCAGCAGCCTGGGACAGGGGAAGATCGAGCAGTACTTC